The 26 T cell receptor beta chains below were found in one sample sequenced in a study of blood T cell repertoires in COVID-19 (dated by TCRdb to the early 2020s). The library was produced with the immunoSEQ multiplex PCR assay. TCRdb re-hosts the immuneACCESS table, in-frame sequences only. Its copies lack some clones; in the studies checked, an unresolved V gene accounts for under half of them, and the cause for the rest is not known. The sample includes some 14,000 clones, with roughly 84% observed a single time. The ten largest clones add up to 26% of the sample. Sequences were obtained from peripheral blood. These receptors were collected from a woman aged 50 to 65 with active or convalescent COVID-19.

The DNA of the CDR3 is TGTGCCAGCAGCGTAGCAGGGGGTGGCACTGAAGCTTTCTTT. It encodes CASSVAGGGTEAFF. The genes are TRBV9 and TRBJ1-1; 7 nucleotides match TRBD1. The germline gives CDR1 SGDLS, CDR2 YYNGEE. The CDR3 extends over 14 amino acids. J lost 4 bases, V lost 0 bases, and 3 bases had no gene match. The full variable domain, in which reference TRBV9 and TRBJ1-1 provide the parts outside the CDR3, is DSGVTQTPKHLITATGQRVTLRCSPRSGDLSVYWYQQSLDQGLQFLIQYYNGEERAKGNILERFSAQQFPDLHSELNLSSLELGDSALYFCASSVAGGGTEAFFGQGTRLTVV.

This chain uses TRBV7-9 with TRBJ1-6; TRBD1 matches 8 bases. Germline CDR1 is SEHNR and CDR2 is FQNEAQ (reference sequence). The CDR3 is 14 amino acids. J lost 9 bases, V lost 2 bases, and 3 bases had no gene match. CDR3 residues: CASSLRTGSSPLHF. CDR3 sequence (DNA): TGTGCCAGCAGCTTAAGGACAGGGAGTTCACCCCTCCACTTT.

The chain employs TRBV9 and TRBJ2-3; 10 bases align to TRBD2. Per the germline V gene, CDR1 is SGDLS and CDR2 is YYNGEE. The CDR3 sequence is 16 residues long. With V trimmed by 3 bases and J by 2 bases, 6 bases remained unmatched. In DNA form, the CDR3 reads TGTGCCAGCAGCGCCCTCCTAGCGGGAGCCACAGATACGCAGTATTTT. Residues: CASSALLAGATDTQYF.

The chain has TRBV24-1 and TRBJ2-3; 11 nucleotides line up with TRBD1. The CDR3 consists of 17 residues. The ends lost 4 bases at V and 5 bases at J; junction bases unmatched: 10. The germline CDR1 and CDR2 sequences are KGHDR and SFDVKD. CDR3 region: CATSEDGTGGYEDTQYF. CDR3 sequence (DNA): TGTGCCACCAGTGAAGACGGGACAGGGGGTTATGAAGATACGCAGTATTTT.

V gene TRBV9 combines with J gene TRBJ2-1; 7 positions match TRBD1. Germline trimming cut 0 bases from V and 8 bases from J; bases unmatched to any gene: 11. The CDR3 has 16 amino acids. The germline V gene has CDR1 SGDLS and CDR2 YYNGEE. Here the CDR3 reads CASSVGEGAVRHEQFF. The CDR3 region has the DNA TGTGCCAGCAGCGTAGGCGAGGGGGCAGTGAGACATGAGCAGTTCTTC.

By share, this clone counts as medium-sized. This chain connects TRBV7-6 to TRBJ2-1; tentatively, D is TRBD1 (5 bases). This CDR3 region has 13 residues. The germline CDR1 and CDR2 sequences are SGHVS and FNYEAQ. V lost 2 bases, J lost 4 bases, and 6 bases lay in between. For the CDR3, the DNA is TGTGCCAGCAGCTTACAGGGTTACAATGAGCAGTTCTTC. This sequence encodes CASSLQGYNEQFF.

This clone was observed a handful of times. The genes are TRBV11-2 and TRBJ1-3, with a possible D match to TRBD1 (6 bases). The V end lost 5 bases, the J end lost 4 bases, and 18 bases lay between the germline ends. Looked up from germline, CDR1 is SGHAT and CDR2 is FQNNGV. The CDR3 spans 16 residues. The CDR3: CASSPGTPQEGNTIYF. The CDR3 nucleotides read TGTGCCAGCAGCCCTGGGACACCCCAAGAGGGAAACACCATATATTTT.

The chain joins TRBV4-1 to TRBJ1-1, with 7 bases fitting TRBD1. Trimming at V came to 0 bases and at J to 0 bases, leaving 10 bases not matched to a gene. The V gene's germline CDR1 is MGHRA and CDR2 YSYEKL. The CDR3 is made up of 18 amino acids. Written as DNA, the CDR3 is TGCGCCAGCAGCCAAGACGCAGGGGGTAAATGGATGAACACTGAAGCTTTCTTT. It codes for CASSQDAGGKWMNTEAFF.

This chain joins TRBV2 and TRBJ2-1, with 8 nucleotides matching TRBD2. Germline V gene sequence: CDR1 SNHLY, CDR2 FYNNEI. CDR3 length: 13 amino acids. Germline trimming cut 7 bases from V and 7 bases from J; bases unmatched to any gene: 6. The CDR3 DNA follows: TGTGCCAGCATCGCGGGGGGAGGTAATGAGCAGTTCTTC. Protein product: CASIAGGGNEQFF. Complete variable domain (other parts from reference TRBV2 and TRBJ2-1): EPEVTQTPSHQVTQMGQEVILRCVPISNHLYFYWYRQILGQKVEFLVSFYNNEISEKSEIFDDQFSVERPDGSNFTLKIRSTKLEDSAMYFCASIAGGGNEQFFGPGTRLTVL.

This clone was observed once. The V gene is TRBV5-6, the J gene TRBJ1-6; D gene unclear. V lost 1 base and J lost 6, with 8 bases in between. Germline V gene sequence: CDR1 SGHDT, CDR2 YYEEEE. The CDR3 runs 14 residues. In DNA, the CDR3 is TGTGCCAGCAGCTTGAGTGGCAGTAATTCACCCCTCCACTTT. This gives the protein CASSLSGSNSPLHF.

The rearrangement joins TRBV27 to TRBJ2-7; TRBD2 might be the D (6 bases). The germline gives CDR1 MNHEY, CDR2 SMNVEV (reference sequence). The CDR3 loop spans 14 amino acids. Trimming stripped 9 bases from V and 3 bases from J, with 18 bases between. The CDR3 sequence is CAREWGVGFYEQYF. CDR3 DNA: TGTGCCAGGGAGTGGGGGGTCGGGTTCTACGAGCAGTACTTC.

The genes are TRBV19 and TRBJ2-5; 10 positions match TRBD2. This CDR3 is built from 17 residues. Germline CDR1 reads LNHDA; CDR2 reads SQIVND (reference sequence). The V gene end was trimmed by 3 bases and the J gene end by 4 bases; junction bases not matched to a gene: 11. The CDR3: CASSIGPSGRFRETQYF. CDR3 coding DNA: TGTGCCAGTAGTATTGGTCCTAGCGGGAGATTCCGAGAGACCCAGTACTTC. The full variable domain, with the rest looked up from reference TRBV19 and TRBJ2-5, is DGGITQSPKYLFRKEGQNVTLSCEQNLNHDAMYWYRQDPGQGLRLIYYSQIVNDFQKGDIAEGYSVSREKKESFPLTVTSAQKNPTAFYLCASSIGPSGRFRETQYFGPGTRLLVL.

In DNA, the CDR3 is TGCGCCAGCAGCTCGTGGCCTGAGGCGATCGATGGCTACACCTTC. Amino acids: CASSSWPEAIDGYTF. The rearrangement links TRBV5-1 to TRBJ1-2; no reliable D call. Trimming stripped 3 bases from V and 6 bases from J, with 18 bases between. The CDR3 contains 15 residues. CDR1 is SGHRS and CDR2 is YFSETQ in the germline V gene.

The chain joins TRBV7-9 to TRBJ2-3; possible D gene TRBD1, 6 bases. The ends were cut back, 5 bases at V and 2 bases at J, with 17 bases in the middle. CDR1 SEHNR and CDR2 FQNEAQ come from the germline V gene (reference sequence). The CDR3 has 16 residues. In nucleotides, the CDR3 is TGTGCCAGCAGCAAAGGGGACACCACATCCACAGATACGCAGTATTTT. Amino acids: CASSKGDTTSTDTQYF.

V and J are TRBV29-1 and TRBJ2-7, with TRBD2 as a possible D gene (5 bases). The CDR3 covers 12 residues. V gave up 4 bases and J gave up 4 bases, with 11 bases separating them. Looked up from germline, CDR1 is SQVTM and CDR2 is ANQGSEA. The CDR3 DNA reads TGCAGCGTTGCACCAAAGCGGTACGAGCAGTACTTC. This encodes CSVAPKRYEQYF.

The CDR3 sequence: CASSLTGGRGDTQYF. CDR3 sequence (DNA): TGTGCCAGCAGCTTAACCGGGGGGCGGGGAGATACGCAGTATTTT. This rearrangement joins TRBV11-2 to TRBJ2-3; TRBD2 is a possible D gene (7 bases). Trimming pared 2 bases from V and 5 bases from J, leaving 14 bases between. Germline V gene sequence: CDR1 SGHAT, CDR2 FQNNGV. CDR3 length: 15 amino acids.

The chain joins TRBV14 to TRBJ1-2; 9 nucleotides line up with TRBD1. Germline V lookup: CDR1 SGHDN, CDR2 FVKESK. V gave up 2 bases and J gave up 7 bases; unmatched junction bases: 5. This CDR3 spans 14 amino acids. The CDR3 DNA sequence: TGTGCCAGCAGCCAACTACAGGGGGCCGGTGGCTACACCTTC. Encoded protein: CASSQLQGAGGYTF.

The CDR3 sequence is CATRLPGQGTDTQYF. The CDR3, as DNA: TGTGCCACTAGACTACCGGGACAAGGCACAGATACGCAGTATTTT. V gene TRBV15 combines with J gene TRBJ2-3, with D possibly matching TRBD1 (6 bases). Germline CDR1 is LNHNV and CDR2 is YYDKDF (reference sequence). CDR3 length: 15 amino acids. V was pared by 9 bases and J by 1 base, with 17 bases between. Full variable domain (remainder filled in from reference TRBV15 and TRBJ2-3): DAMVIQNPRYQVTQFGKPVTLSCSQTLNHNVMYWYQQKSSQAPKLLFHYYDKDFNNEADTPDNFQSRRPNTSFCFLDIRSPGLGDTAMYLCATRLPGQGTDTQYFGPGTRLTVL.

This sequence joins TRBV18 and TRBJ2-7; no firm D call. This CDR3 has 13 residues. Germline assignment: CDR1 KGHSH and CDR2 LQKENI. The V end lost 0 bases, the J end lost 4 bases, and 7 bases lay between the germline ends. The CDR3 DNA reads TGTGCCAGCTCACCACCCACAGAGTACGAGCAGTACTTC. It yields the protein CASSPPTEYEQYF.

This clone was detected only a few times. The chain joins TRBV11-2 to TRBJ2-1; 10 bases agree with TRBD2. The CDR3 has 14 amino acids. The germline CDR1 and CDR2 sequences are SGHAT and FQNNGV. Unmatched junction bases numbered 4, after V lost 3 bases and J lost 8 bases. The CDR3 loop is CASSFVLAGDEQFF. CDR3 nucleotide sequence: TGTGCCAGCAGCTTCGTCCTAGCGGGAGATGAGCAGTTCTTC.

This sequence joins TRBV9 and TRBJ2-2; D possibly corresponds to TRBD2 (7 bases). The V end was cut by 3 bases, the J end by 5 bases, with 20 bases between. From germline, CDR1 is SGDLS and CDR2 YYNGEE. The CDR3 is 17 residues long. CDR3: CASSDSGAAGATGELFF. The CDR3 coding sequence is TGTGCCAGCAGCGATTCTGGGGCCGCGGGGGCAACCGGGGAGCTGTTTTTT.

This clone was recorded once. The DNA for the CDR3 is TGCGCCAGCAGCTTGGTTTCGGGACTAGCGGGCACCGGGGAGCTGTTTTTT. Its translation is CASSLVSGLAGTGELFF. The rearrangement joins TRBV5-1 to TRBJ2-2, with TRBD2 matching over 12 bases. The V and J ends lost 0 bases and 4 bases, in that order; junction bases with no gene match: 4. There are 17 residues in the CDR3. Germline V gives CDR1 SGHRS, CDR2 YFSETQ. The full variable domain, its missing parts supplied by reference TRBV5-1 and TRBJ2-2, is KAGVTQTPRYLIKTRGQQVTLSCSPISGHRSVSWYQQTPGQGLQFLFEYFSETQRNKGNFPGRFSGRQFSNSRSEMNVSTLELGDSALYLCASSLVSGLAGTGELFFGEGSRLTVL.

The rearrangement uses TRBV7-2 and TRBJ2-2; D may be TRBD1 (5 bases). CDR3 length equals 15 residues. Germline-derived CDR1 and CDR2 are SGHTA and FQGNSA. V was cut by 3 bases and J by 2 bases, with 10 bases left in between. The CDR3 region has the DNA TGTGCCAGCAGCTTTGTGCAGGGCAACACCGGGGAGCTGTTTTTT. Amino acid sequence: CASSFVQGNTGELFF.

A remark on this clone: Sequence at one end of the junction differs from germline and may be a read error. The chain is built from TRBV7-7 and TRBJ2-7, with D hard to call. Looked up from germline, CDR1 is SSHAT and CDR2 is FNYEAQ (reference sequence). The CDR3 has 13 residues. CDR3 in amino acids: CASSPRISHEQYF. As DNA, the CDR3 is TGTGCTAGCAGCCCCAGGATCAGTCACGAGCAGTACTTC. The variable domain in full, completed from reference TRBV7-7 and TRBJ2-7, reads GAGVSQSPRYKVTKRGQDVTLRCDPISSHATLYWYQQALGQGPEFLTYFNYEAQPDKSGLPSDRFSAERPEGSISTLTIQRTEQRDSAMYRCASSPRISHEQYFGPGTRLTVT.

This chain connects TRBV5-1 to TRBJ1-1; 10 bases fit TRBD1. The J segment lost 1 base and the V segment lost 7 bases, leaving 1 base of the junction unmatched. The CDR3 consists of 13 residues. CDR1 and CDR2 from the germline V gene are SGHRS and YFSETQ. This chain's CDR3 is CASGTGENTEAFF. DNA for the CDR3: TGCGCCAGCGGGACAGGGGAGAACACTGAAGCTTTCTTT.

The V and J genes are TRBV5-1 and TRBJ1-1; unclear D gene. Between the trimmed V and J ends, which lost 0 bases and 0 bases, there was a span of 6 bases. CDR1 SGHRS and CDR2 YFSETQ come from the germline V gene. This CDR3 has 14 amino acids. The chain's CDR3 is CASSLVTLNTEAFF. The CDR3 region has the DNA TGCGCCAGCAGCTTGGTCACATTGAACACTGAAGCTTTCTTT.